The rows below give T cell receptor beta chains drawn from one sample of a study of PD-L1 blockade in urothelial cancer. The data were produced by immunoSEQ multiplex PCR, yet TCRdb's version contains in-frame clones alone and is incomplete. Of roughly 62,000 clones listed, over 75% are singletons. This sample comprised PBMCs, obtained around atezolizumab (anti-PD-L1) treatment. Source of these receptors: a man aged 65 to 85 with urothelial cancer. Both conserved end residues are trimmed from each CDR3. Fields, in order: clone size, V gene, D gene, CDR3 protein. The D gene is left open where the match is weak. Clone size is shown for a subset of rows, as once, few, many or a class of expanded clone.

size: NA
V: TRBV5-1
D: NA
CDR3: ASSRTGGANTEAF

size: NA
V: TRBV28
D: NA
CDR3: ASSFTRAGSSGNTIY

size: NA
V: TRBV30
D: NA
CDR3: AWSAKGRRQNEQF

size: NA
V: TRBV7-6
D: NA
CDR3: ASSLGGDEQY

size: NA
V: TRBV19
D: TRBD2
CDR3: ASRQTSGRDKNIQY

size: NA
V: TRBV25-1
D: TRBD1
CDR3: ASSLQGYGYT

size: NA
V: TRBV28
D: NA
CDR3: ASRPDRNQPQH

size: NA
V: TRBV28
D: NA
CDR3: ASSFGAQGSQPQH

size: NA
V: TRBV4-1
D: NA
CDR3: ASSQVAGDQPQH

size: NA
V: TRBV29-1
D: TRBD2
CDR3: SVGTGTSRGNEQF

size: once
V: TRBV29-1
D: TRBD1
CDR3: SVERRQGADNEQF

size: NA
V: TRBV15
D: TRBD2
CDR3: ATSRDRLAGGTTDTQY

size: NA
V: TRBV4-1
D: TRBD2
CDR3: ASSLLAGPGTSTDTQY